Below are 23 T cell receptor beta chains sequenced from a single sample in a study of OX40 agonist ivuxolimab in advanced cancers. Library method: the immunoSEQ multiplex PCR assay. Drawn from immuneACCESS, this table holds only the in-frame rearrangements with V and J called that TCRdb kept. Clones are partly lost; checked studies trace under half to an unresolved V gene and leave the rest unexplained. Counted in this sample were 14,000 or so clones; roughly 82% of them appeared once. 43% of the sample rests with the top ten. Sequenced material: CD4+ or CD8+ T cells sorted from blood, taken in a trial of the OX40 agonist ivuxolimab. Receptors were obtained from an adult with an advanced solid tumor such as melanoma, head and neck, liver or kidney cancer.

CDR3: CASSEARGAPGLFF. CDR3 coding DNA: TGTGCCAGCAGTGAAGCGCGTGGGGCGCCGGGGTTGTTCTTT. The chain links TRBV2 to TRBJ1-1, with a weak D call TRBD1 (5 bases). Germline V lookup: CDR1 SNHLY, CDR2 FYNNEI. V was clipped by 0 bases and J by 14 bases, with 19 bases between them. The length of the CDR3 is 14 residues. Looking up the rest from reference TRBV2 and TRBJ1-1 gives the full variable domain: EPEVTQTPSHQVTQMGQEVILRCVPISNHLYFYWYRQILGQKVEFLVSFYNNEISEKSEIFDDQFSVERPDGSNFTLKIRSTKLEDSAMYFCASSEARGAPGLFFGQGTRLTVV.

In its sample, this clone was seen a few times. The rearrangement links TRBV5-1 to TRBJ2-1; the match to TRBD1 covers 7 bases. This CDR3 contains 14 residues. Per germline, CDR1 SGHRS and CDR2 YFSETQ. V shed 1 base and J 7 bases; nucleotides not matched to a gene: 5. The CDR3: CASSLRQGENEQFF. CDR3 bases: TGCGCCAGCAGCTTGAGACAGGGAGAAAATGAGCAGTTCTTC.

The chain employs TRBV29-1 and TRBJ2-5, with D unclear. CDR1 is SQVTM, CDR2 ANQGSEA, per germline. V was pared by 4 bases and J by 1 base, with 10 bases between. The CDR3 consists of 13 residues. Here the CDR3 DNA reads TGCAGCGTTGTTGCGGCTAGCCAAGAGACCCAGTACTTC. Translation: CSVVAASQETQYF.

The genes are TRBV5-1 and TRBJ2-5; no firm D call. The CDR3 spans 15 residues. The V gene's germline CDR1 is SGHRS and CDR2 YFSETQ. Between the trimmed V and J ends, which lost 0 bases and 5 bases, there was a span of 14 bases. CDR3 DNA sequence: TGCGCCAGCAGCTTGGGCCGGAAGACCGGGGAGACCCAGTACTTC. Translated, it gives CASSLGRKTGETQYF.

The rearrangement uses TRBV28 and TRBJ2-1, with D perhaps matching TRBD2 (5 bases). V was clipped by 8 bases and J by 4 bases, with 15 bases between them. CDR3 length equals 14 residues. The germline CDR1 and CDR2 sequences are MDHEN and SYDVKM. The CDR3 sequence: CASEDPEGYNEQFF. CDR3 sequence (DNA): TGTGCCAGCGAGGACCCTGAGGGATACAATGAGCAGTTCTTC.

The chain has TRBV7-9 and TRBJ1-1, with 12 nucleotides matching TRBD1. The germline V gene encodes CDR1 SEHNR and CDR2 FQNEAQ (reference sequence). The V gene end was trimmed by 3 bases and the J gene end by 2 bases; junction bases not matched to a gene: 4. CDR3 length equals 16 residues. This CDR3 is CASSLGQGASNTEAFF. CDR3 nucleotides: TGTGCCAGCAGCTTGGGACAGGGGGCTTCAAACACTGAAGCTTTCTTT.

CDR3 residues: CASEDSHSYEQYF. The CDR3 bases are TGTGCCAGCGAGGACAGCCACTCCTACGAGCAGTACTTC. The genes are TRBV9 and TRBJ2-7; tentatively, D is TRBD1 (6 bases). CDR1 SGDLS and CDR2 YYNGEE come from the germline V gene. The CDR3 spans 13 residues. The V end lost 7 bases, the J end lost 0 bases, and 11 bases lay between the germline ends.

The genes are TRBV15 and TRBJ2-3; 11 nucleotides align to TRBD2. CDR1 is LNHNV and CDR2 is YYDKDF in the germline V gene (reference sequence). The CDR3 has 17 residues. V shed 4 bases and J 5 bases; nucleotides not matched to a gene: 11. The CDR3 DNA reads TGTGCCACCAGCATGGATGCTAGCGGGAGGTTGATAGATACGCAGTATTTT. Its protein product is CATSMDASGRLIDTQYF.

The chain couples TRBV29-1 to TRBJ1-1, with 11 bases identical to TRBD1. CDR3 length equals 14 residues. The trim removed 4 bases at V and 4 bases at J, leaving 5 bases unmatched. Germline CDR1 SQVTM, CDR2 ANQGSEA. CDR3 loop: CSVAKGTGGTEAFF. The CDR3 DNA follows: TGCAGCGTTGCTAAGGGGACAGGGGGCACTGAAGCTTTCTTT.

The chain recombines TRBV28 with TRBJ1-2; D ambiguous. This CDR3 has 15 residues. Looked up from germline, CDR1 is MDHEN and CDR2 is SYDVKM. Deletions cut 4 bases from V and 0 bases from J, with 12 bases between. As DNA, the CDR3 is TGTGCCAGCAGTTCCCCACGGATACCTAACTATGGCTACACCTTC. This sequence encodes CASSSPRIPNYGYTF.

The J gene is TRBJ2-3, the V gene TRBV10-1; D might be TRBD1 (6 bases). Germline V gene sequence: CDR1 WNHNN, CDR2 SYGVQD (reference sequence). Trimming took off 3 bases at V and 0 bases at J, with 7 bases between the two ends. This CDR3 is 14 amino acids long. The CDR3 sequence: CASSDGQSTDTQYF. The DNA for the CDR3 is TGCGCCAGCAGTGATGGACAGAGCACAGATACGCAGTATTTT.

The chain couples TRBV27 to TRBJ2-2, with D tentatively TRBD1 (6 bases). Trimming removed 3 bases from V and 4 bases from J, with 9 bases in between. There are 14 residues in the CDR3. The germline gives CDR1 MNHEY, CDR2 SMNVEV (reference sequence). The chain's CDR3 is CASSLDSTTGELFF. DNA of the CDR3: TGTGCCAGCAGTTTGGACAGTACCACCGGGGAGCTGTTTTTT.

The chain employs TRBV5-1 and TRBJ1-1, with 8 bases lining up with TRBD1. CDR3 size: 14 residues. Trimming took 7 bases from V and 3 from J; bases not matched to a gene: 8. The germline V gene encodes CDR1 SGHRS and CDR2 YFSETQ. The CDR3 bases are TGCGCCAGCCGGACAGGGCTGGAGGACACTGAAGCTTTCTTT. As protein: CASRTGLEDTEAFF.

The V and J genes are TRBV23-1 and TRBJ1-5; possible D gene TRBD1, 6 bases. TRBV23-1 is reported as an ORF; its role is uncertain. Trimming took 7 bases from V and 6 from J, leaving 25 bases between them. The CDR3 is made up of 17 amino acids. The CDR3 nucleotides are TGCGCCAGCAATTCGGGGTCGGTAGGGGGGTCGGGTCAGCCCCAGCATTTT. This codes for CASNSGSVGGSGQPQHF.

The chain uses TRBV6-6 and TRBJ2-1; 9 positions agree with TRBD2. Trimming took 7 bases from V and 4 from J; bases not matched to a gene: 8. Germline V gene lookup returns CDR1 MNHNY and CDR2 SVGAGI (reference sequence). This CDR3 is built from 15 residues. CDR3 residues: CASTPASGIYNEQFF. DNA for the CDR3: TGTGCCAGCACCCCAGCTAGCGGGATATACAATGAGCAGTTCTTC.

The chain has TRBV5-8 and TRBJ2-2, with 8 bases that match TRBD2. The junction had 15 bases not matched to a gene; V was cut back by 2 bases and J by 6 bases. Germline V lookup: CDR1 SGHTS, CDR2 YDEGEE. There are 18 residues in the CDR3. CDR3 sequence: CASSFRGAGAIMAGELFF. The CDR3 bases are TGTGCCAGCAGCTTTCGGGGAGCGGGAGCGATTATGGCCGGGGAGCTGTTTTTT.

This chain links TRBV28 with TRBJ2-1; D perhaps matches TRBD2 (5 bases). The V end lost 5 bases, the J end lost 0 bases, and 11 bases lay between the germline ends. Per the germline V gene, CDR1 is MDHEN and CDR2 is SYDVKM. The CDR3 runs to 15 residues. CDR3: CASSADGNSYNEQFF. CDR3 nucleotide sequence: TGTGCCAGCAGTGCGGACGGGAACTCCTACAATGAGCAGTTCTTC.

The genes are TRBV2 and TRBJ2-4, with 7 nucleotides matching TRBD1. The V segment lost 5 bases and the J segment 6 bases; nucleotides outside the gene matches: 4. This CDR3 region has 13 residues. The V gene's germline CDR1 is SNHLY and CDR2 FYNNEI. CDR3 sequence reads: CASSSGTANIQYF. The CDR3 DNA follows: TGTGCCAGCAGTTCCGGGACAGCAAACATTCAGTACTTC. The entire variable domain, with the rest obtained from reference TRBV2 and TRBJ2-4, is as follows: EPEVTQTPSHQVTQMGQEVILRCVPISNHLYFYWYRQILGQKVEFLVSFYNNEISEKSEIFDDQFSVERPDGSNFTLKIRSTKLEDSAMYFCASSSGTANIQYFGAGTRLSVL.

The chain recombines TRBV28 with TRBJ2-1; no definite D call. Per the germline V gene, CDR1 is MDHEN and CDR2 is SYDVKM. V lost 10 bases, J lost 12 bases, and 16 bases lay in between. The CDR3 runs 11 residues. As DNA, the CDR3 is TGTGCCACAACGATATCCCCATTGCAGTTCTTC. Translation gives CATTISPLQFF.

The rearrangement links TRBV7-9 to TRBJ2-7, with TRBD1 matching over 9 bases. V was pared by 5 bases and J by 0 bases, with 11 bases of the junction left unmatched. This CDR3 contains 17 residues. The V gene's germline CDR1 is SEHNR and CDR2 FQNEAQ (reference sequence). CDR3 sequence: CASSRPGTGPYSYEQYF. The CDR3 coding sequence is TGTGCCAGCAGCCGGCCAGGGACAGGGCCTTACTCCTACGAGCAGTACTTC.

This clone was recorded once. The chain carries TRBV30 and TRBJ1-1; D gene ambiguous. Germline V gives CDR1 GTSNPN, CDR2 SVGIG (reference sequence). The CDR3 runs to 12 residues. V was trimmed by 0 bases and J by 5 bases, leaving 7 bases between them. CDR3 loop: CAWSVSTTEAFF. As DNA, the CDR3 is TGTGCCTGGAGTGTATCAACGACTGAAGCTTTCTTT.

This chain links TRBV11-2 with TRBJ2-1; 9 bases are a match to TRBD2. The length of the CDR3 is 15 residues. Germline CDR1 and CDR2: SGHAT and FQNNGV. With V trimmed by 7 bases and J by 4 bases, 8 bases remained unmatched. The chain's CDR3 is CASTSRGREYNEQFF. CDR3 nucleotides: TGTGCCAGCACCTCCCGCGGGAGGGAATACAATGAGCAGTTCTTC.

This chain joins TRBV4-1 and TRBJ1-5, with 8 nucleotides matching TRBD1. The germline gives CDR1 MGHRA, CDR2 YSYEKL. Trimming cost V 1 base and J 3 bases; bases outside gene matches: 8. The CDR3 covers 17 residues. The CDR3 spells CASSQGPPGQDNQPQHF. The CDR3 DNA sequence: TGCGCCAGCAGCCAAGGCCCCCCGGGACAGGACAATCAGCCCCAGCATTTT.